The present T cell receptor beta chain was sequenced within a study of T cells in Graves' hyperthyroidism and ophthalmopathy. Study-level points and caveats: In blood, most of the thyroid clonotypes expanded above 0.001 were also present. Ophthalmopathy stood apart from stable hyperthyroidism in a 13 V-J model.

Uncontrolled infections, other autoimmune diseases, pregnancy or lactation led to exclusion of patients. The germline V and J ends were trimmed by 1 base and 4 bases, with 14 bases remaining between them. This CDR3 has 15 residues. Germline CDR1 reads SGHTA; CDR2 reads FQGNSA. This clonotype was observed at least ten times. Its antigen is unknown. Regions amplified from RNA transcripts were the TCR beta CDR3 regions. When the TCR CDR3 underwent first-round RT-PCR, the HTBI primer set was used. Using its own MiXCR run on the multiplex PCR reads, TCRdb lists one record per CDR3 protein. The sample records 530,000 or so distinct CDR3 sequences, roughly 50% being singletons.

The clonotype was recovered from a woman aged 18 to 35 with Graves' hyperthyroidism. The V and J genes are TRBV7-2 and TRBJ2-7, with D unclear. Sequenced: peripheral blood or thyroid tissue (not recorded which). CDR3 sequence: CASSLVRATGYEQYF. CDR3 bases: TGTGCCAGCAGCTTAGTCCGGGCGACGGGTTACGAGCAGTACTTC.